A single sample is the source of the 10 T cell receptor beta chains below, sequenced in a study of T cells in Graves' hyperthyroidism and ophthalmopathy. Amplification of TCR beta CDR3 regions used RNA as the template. First-round RT-PCR targeting the TCR CDR3 was performed with the HTBI primer set. One entry per CDR3 protein, called by TCRdb with MiXCR from the multiplex PCR reads. The sample contains about 560,000 distinct CDR3 sequences, approximately 14% of which appear only once. Input material: blood. These receptors originate from a woman aged 35 to 49 with Graves' hyperthyroidism.

The rearrangement joins TRBV28 to TRBJ2-2, with 15 bases aligning to TRBD2. The CDR3 length is 17 residues. Trimming removed 4 bases from V and 1 base from J; junction bases left unmatched: 1. From germline, CDR1 is MDHEN and CDR2 SYDVKM. CDR3: CASSWTSGRVNTGELFF. CDR3 DNA: TGTGCCAGCAGTTGGACTAGCGGGAGGGTGAACACCGGGGAGCTGTTTTTT.

This clonotype turned up a few times. The chain combines TRBV6-5 with TRBJ2-7, with 7 bases that match TRBD2. Trimming at V came to 4 bases and at J to 5 bases, leaving 8 bases not matched to a gene. The CDR3 extends over 14 amino acids. Germline V lookup: CDR1 MNHEY, CDR2 SVGAGI. The CDR3 DNA reads TGTGCCAGCAGTTTATTCGGGGGAGGGAACGAGCAGTACTTC. Its protein product is CASSLFGGGNEQYF.

This clonotype was observed many times. CDR3 sequence (DNA): TGTGCCAGCAGCTTAGCGCTTGGCTCTGGAAACACCATATATTTT. Its translation: CASSLALGSGNTIYF. The chain uses TRBV7-8 and TRBJ1-3; D is uncertain. V lost 0 bases and J 0 bases, leaving 6 bases between the germline ends. Per the germline V gene, CDR1 is SGHVS and CDR2 is FQNEAQ. This CDR3 contains 15 residues. The variable domain in full, with the rest retrieved from reference TRBV7-8 and TRBJ1-3, is GAGVSQSPRYKVAKRGQDVALRCDPISGHVSLFWYQQALGQGPEFLTYFQNEAQLDKSGLPSDRFFAERPEGSVSTLKIQRTQQEDSAVYLCASSLALGSGNTIYFGEGSWLTVV.

This sequence joins TRBV24-1 and TRBJ2-5; 8 positions match TRBD2. After removal of 5 bases from V and 2 bases from J, the junction contained 6 bases not matched to a gene. CDR1 KGHDR and CDR2 SFDVKD come from the germline V gene. This CDR3 is built from 15 residues. The DNA for the CDR3 is TGTGCCACCAGTGTCGGGATAGCGGGACAAGAGACCCAGTACTTC. Translating gives CATSVGIAGQETQYF.

This clonotype was picked up many times. The chain uses TRBV3-1 and TRBJ1-1; 7 bases map to TRBD1. Trimming removed 0 bases from V and 0 bases from J; junction bases left unmatched: 16. The length of the CDR3 is 20 residues. CDR1 LGHDT and CDR2 YNNKEL come from the germline V gene (reference sequence). The CDR3 protein is CASSQEPTPGGKSMNTEAFF. In nucleotides, the CDR3 is TGTGCCAGCAGCCAAGAACCCACCCCAGGGGGAAAATCAATGAACACTGAAGCTTTCTTT.

This clonotype was picked up many times. The chain joins TRBV29-1 to TRBJ2-5; possible D gene TRBD1, 5 bases. Per the germline V gene, CDR1 is SQVTM and CDR2 is ANQGSEA. V shed 3 bases and J shed 1 base, with 12 bases lying between them. The CDR3 covers 14 residues. CDR3 coding DNA: TGCAGCGTTGATGCCGGACACGGCCAAGAGACCCAGTACTTC. Amino acid sequence: CSVDAGHGQETQYF.

The sample holds many counts of this clonotype. At one end, the junction sequence differs from germline, possibly due to a read error. The chain employs TRBV5-1 and TRBJ1-1, with D possibly TRBD1 on 6 matching bases. The germline V gene has CDR1 SGHRS and CDR2 YFSETQ. CDR3 length: 13 amino acids. The DNA for the CDR3 is TGTGCCAGCGCACAGGGAATGAACACTGAAGCTTTCTTT. It translates to CASAQGMNTEAFF.

This clonotype has ten or more counts. The chain is built from TRBV11-2 and TRBJ1-2; the D is unclear. Per germline, CDR1 SGHAT and CDR2 FQNNGV. This CDR3 region has 15 residues. The germline V and J ends were trimmed by 5 bases and 5 bases, with 18 bases remaining between them. The CDR3 DNA reads as TGTGCCAGCAGCCCAGACACATTTGGGGAATATGGCTACACCTTC. Residues: CASSPDTFGEYGYTF.

This chain uses TRBV19 with TRBJ1-2; D is perhaps TRBD1 (5 bases). The CDR3 contains 15 residues. V was pared by 7 bases and J by 5 bases, with 20 bases between. CDR1 is LNHDA and CDR2 is SQIVND in the germline V gene (reference sequence). CDR3 sequence: CASNQNGRGAYGYTF. The CDR3 bases are TGTGCCAGTAACCAAAACGGTAGGGGAGCTTATGGCTACACCTTC.

The chain has TRBV5-1 and TRBJ2-5; D not certain. Germline V gene data show CDR1 as SGHRS and CDR2 as YFSETQ. CDR3 length: 9 amino acids. V lost 6 bases and J 3 bases, leaving 0 bases between the germline ends. CDR3 loop: CASKETQYF. CDR3 nucleotides: TGCGCCAGCAAAGAGACCCAGTACTTC.